A selection of T cell receptor beta chains follows, all from one sample in a study of PD-1 blockade in mismatch repair-deficient tumors. Sequenced by immunoSEQ multiplex PCR; TCRdb stores in-frame clones only, minus some. Found here are under 150,000 clones, about 90% of them singletons; the top ten hold 12%. The sample consisted of peripheral blood, taken approximately 73 weeks after starting pembrolizumab. The receptors were gathered from an adult with mismatch repair-deficient cancer. CDR3s include the opening cysteine and the closing phenylalanine or tryptophan. Each record gives: clone size, D gene, V gene, J gene, CDR3 protein, CDR3 DNA. A D gene is named only where the DNA matches it firmly. Clone size is not always given. Where it is, it says once, few, many or a class for expanded clones.

NA	NA	TRBV7-6	TRBJ2-2	CASTPWPSPNTGELFF	TGTGCCAGCACCCCGTGGCCCTCTCCGAACACCGGGGAGCTGTTTTTT
NA	NA	TRBV5-6	TRBJ2-3	CASSSAGGTDTQYF	TGTGCCAGCAGCTCAGCAGGGGGCACAGATACGCAGTATTTT
NA	NA	TRBV10-3	TRBJ2-1	CAITGSGRGEQFF	TGTGCCATCACGGGGTCGGGGCGGGGTGAGCAGTTCTTC
NA	NA	TRBV11-2	TRBJ2-2	CASSLEANTGELFF	TGTGCCAGCAGCTTAGAGGCGAACACCGGGGAGCTGTTTTTT
NA	NA	TRBV29-1	TRBJ2-5	CSVDEETQYF	TGCAGCGTTGACGAAGAGACCCAGTACTTC
NA	NA	TRBV4-1	TRBJ1-5	CASSQEIRGHQPQHF	TGCGCCAGCAGCCAAGAAATAAGGGGTCATCAGCCCCAGCATTTT
NA	TRBD1	TRBV7-9	TRBJ2-3	CASSLPDRGYTDTQYF	TGTGCCAGCAGCTTACCAGACAGGGGATACACAGATACGCAGTATTTT
NA	NA	TRBV6-1	TRBJ2-1	CASSTAVNSYNEQFF	TGTGCCAGCTCCACAGCGGTTAATTCCTACAATGAGCAGTTCTTC
NA	TRBD2	TRBV11-2	TRBJ2-7	CASSPEGLASEQYF	TGTGCCAGCAGCCCCGAGGGACTAGCCAGCGAGCAGTACTTC
NA	NA	TRBV28	TRBJ1-1	CASGRDGGRGTEAFF	TGTGCCAGCGGCAGGGATGGGGGTCGGGGCACTGAAGCTTTCTTT
NA	TRBD2	TRBV15	TRBJ2-5	CATSRDSLLGLADEETQYF	TGTGCCACCAGCAGAGATTCCCTTCTCGGACTAGCGGACGAAGAGACCCAGTACTTC
NA	NA	TRBV5-6	TRBJ1-3	CASSLEGVGNTIYF	TGTGCCAGCAGCTTGGAAGGGGTTGGAAACACCATATATTTT
NA	TRBD2	TRBV4-1	TRBJ2-1	CASRQLAGVAEQFF	TGCGCCAGCAGGCAACTAGCGGGAGTTGCTGAGCAGTTCTTC
NA	TRBD2	TRBV30	TRBJ2-3	CAWGGLAGRVNTQYF	TGTGCCTGGGGGGGACTAGCGGGAAGGGTAAATACGCAGTATTTT
NA	TRBD2	TRBV7-9	TRBJ2-1	CASSLSWTSGSYNEQFF	TGTGCCAGCAGCTTAAGTTGGACTAGCGGGAGCTACAATGAGCAGTTCTTC
NA	NA	TRBV4-2	TRBJ2-3	CASSQDQGLGTDTQYF	TGTGCCAGCAGCCAAGATCAGGGGTTGGGCACAGATACGCAGTATTTT
few	NA	TRBV25-1	TRBJ1-2	CASSEYPGNYGYTF	TGTGCCAGCAGTGAATATCCGGGGAACTATGGCTACACCTTC
NA	TRBD2	TRBV5-6	TRBJ2-3	CASSFGTSGSTDTQYF	TGTGCCAGCAGCTTTGGGACTAGCGGGAGCACAGATACGCAGTATTTT
NA	NA	TRBV27	TRBJ2-5	CASSERGFQETQYF	TGTGCCAGCAGTGAACGGGGTTTCCAAGAGACCCAGTACTTC
NA	TRBD1	TRBV6-5	TRBJ1-2	CASRKRQGGGYTF	TGTGCCAGCAGAAAAAGACAGGGAGGTGGCTACACCTTC
NA	NA	TRBV7-8	TRBJ2-6	CASSPTLSGANVLTF	TGTGCCAGCAGCCCCACCCTCTCTGGGGCCAACGTCCTGACTTTC
NA	TRBD2	TRBV4-3	TRBJ2-3	CASSQELAGVADTQYF	TGCGCCAGCAGCCAAGAACTAGCGGGAGTAGCAGATACGCAGTATTTT
NA	NA	TRBV28	TRBJ2-1	CASSPRLWDEQFF	TGTGCCAGCAGTCCGCGGTTGTGGGATGAGCAGTTCTTC
NA	NA	TRBV5-1	TRBJ2-2	CASSFKVSGLSIGTGELFF	TGCGCCAGCAGCTTCAAGGTTTCGGGACTCTCAATCGGCACCGGGGAGCTGTTTTTT
NA	TRBD2	TRBV25-1	TRBJ2-1	CASSNEPGTSAYNEQFF	TGTGCCAGCAGTAATGAACCCGGGACTAGCGCCTACAATGAGCAGTTCTTC
few	NA	TRBV6-6	TRBJ2-2	CATVWGTGTGELFF	TGTGCCACCGTGTGGGGTACTGGGACCGGGGAGCTGTTTTTT
NA	TRBD2	TRBV30	TRBJ2-7	CAWSVNLGLAGLPLYEQYF	TGTGCCTGGAGTGTTAACCTCGGACTAGCGGGACTACCACTCTACGAGCAGTACTTC
NA	TRBD1	TRBV6-5	TRBJ2-7	CASSRDRGHEQYF	TGTGCCAGCAGCCGGGACAGGGGCCACGAGCAGTACTTC
NA	TRBD2	TRBV30	TRBJ2-7	CAWSRKRERAHEQYF	TGTGCCTGGAGTCGCAAGCGGGAGAGGGCCCACGAGCAGTACTTC
NA	NA	TRBV30	TRBJ2-6	CAWRELWTPANVLTF	TGTGCCTGGAGAGAGCTTTGGACGCCTGCCAACGTCCTGACTTTC
NA	NA	TRBV5-5	TRBJ2-7	CASSLVGGRGEQYF	TGTGCCAGCAGCTTGGTAGGGGGACGAGGAGAGCAGTACTTC
once	TRBD2	TRBV29-1	TRBJ2-7	CSVEDGGADYEQYF	TGCAGCGTTGAAGACGGGGGGGCTGACTACGAGCAGTACTTC
NA	NA	TRBV7-6	TRBJ1-2	CASSDRWGGYTF	TGTGCCAGCAGCGACCGTTGGGGAGGCTACACCTTC
once	NA	TRBV10-2	TRBJ1-2	CASTQDGGVNTF	TGCGCCAGCACCCAGGACGGAGGAGTGAACACCTTC
once	NA	TRBV4-1	TRBJ2-5	CASSQEFDTIQETQYF	TGCGCCAGCAGCCAAGAGTTCGACACCATCCAAGAGACCCAGTACTTC
NA	NA	TRBV9	TRBJ2-6	CASSSRGPGANVLTF	TGTGCCAGCAGCTCCAGGGGTCCTGGGGCCAACGTCCTGACTTTC
NA	TRBD1	TRBV27	TRBJ2-3	CASREYRGLRDTQYF	TGTGCCAGCAGGGAATACAGGGGTTTGAGGGATACGCAGTATTTT
NA	TRBD2	TRBV28	TRBJ2-7	CASSLLGLAGYEQYF	TGTGCCAGCAGTTTATTAGGACTAGCGGGCTACGAGCAGTACTTC
NA	TRBD1	TRBV28	TRBJ1-5	CASSLSRGTSQPQHF	TGTGCCAGCAGTTTATCCAGGGGGACGAGTCAGCCCCAGCATTTT
NA	NA	TRBV2	TRBJ2-1	CASGKLSEQFF	TGTGCCAGCGGAAAACTTAGTGAGCAGTTCTTC
few	NA	TRBV11-2	TRBJ2-7	CASSEGYEQYF	TGTGCCAGCAGCGAGGGGTACGAGCAGTACTTC